The 13 T cell receptor beta chains in this list originate from one sample, sequenced in a study of T cell responses to AZD1222 COVID-19 vaccine. Clones were sequenced by immunoSEQ multiplex PCR, and TCRdb holds only the in-frame ones, with some missing. The data hold more than 70,000 clones, with more than 85% observed a single time. The sample here was peripheral blood, taken 28 days after the second AZD1222 dose. The receptors here all came from an adult who received the AZD1222 COVID-19 vaccine.

This clone turned up a few times. The V call is TRBV27, the J call TRBJ1-1; D is perhaps TRBD1 (6 bases). Per germline, CDR1 MNHEY and CDR2 SMNVEV (reference sequence). The CDR3 runs to 17 residues. Trimming left V 5 bases short and J 0 bases short, with 19 bases between. The CDR3 DNA follows: TGTGCCAGCAGTCCGACGGGACAACGGCCCATGAACACTGAAGCTTTCTTT. Amino acid sequence: CASSPTGQRPMNTEAFF.

The chain links TRBV27 to TRBJ1-1, with D tentatively TRBD1 (5 bases). CDR1 and CDR2 (germline): MNHEY, SMNVEV (reference sequence). The germline V and J ends were trimmed by 5 bases and 0 bases, with 10 bases remaining between them. The CDR3 length is 14 residues. Here the CDR3 reads CASSRGPMNTEAFF. CDR3 DNA sequence: TGTGCCAGCAGTAGGGGACCGATGAACACTGAAGCTTTCTTT.

The rearrangement links TRBV15 to TRBJ2-1; 9 bases line up with TRBD2. Germline V gives CDR1 LNHNV, CDR2 YYDKDF (reference sequence). Germline trimming cut 1 base from V and 4 bases from J; bases unmatched to any gene: 5. The CDR3 extends over 16 amino acids. The CDR3 DNA sequence: TGTGCCACCAGCAGAGGGCCTAGCGGGAATTACAATGAGCAGTTCTTC. It translates to CATSRGPSGNYNEQFF.

The chain employs TRBV7-2 and TRBJ2-7; unclear D gene. Germline V gene sequence: CDR1 SGHTA, CDR2 FQGNSA. V lost 5 bases and J lost 2, with 13 bases in between. The CDR3 totals 14 residues. In nucleotides, the CDR3 is TGTGCCAGCAGCAGCAGCAGGTATACCTACGAGCAGTACTTC. This encodes CASSSSRYTYEQYF.

The chain recombines TRBV14 with TRBJ1-2; possibly TRBD1 for D (5 bases). The CDR3 length is 16 residues. The germline V gene encodes CDR1 SGHDN and CDR2 FVKESK. Trimming stripped 0 bases from V and 1 base from J, with 12 bases between. This CDR3 is CASSQEIGAFNYGYTF. CDR3 bases: TGTGCCAGCAGCCAAGAAATTGGGGCCTTTAACTATGGCTACACCTTC.

The chain uses TRBV7-8 and TRBJ2-5; D call uncertain. CDR1 SGHVS and CDR2 FQNEAQ come from the germline V gene. Deletions cut 3 bases from V and 5 bases from J, with 19 bases between. The CDR3 totals 16 residues. This CDR3 is CASSFLPTLPGETQYF. The CDR3 DNA reads as TGTGCCAGCAGCTTTTTACCAACCCTCCCTGGGGAGACCCAGTACTTC.

This rearrangement joins TRBV19 to TRBJ1-2; 7 nucleotides agree with TRBD1. This CDR3 is built from 17 residues. Germline trimming cut 6 bases from V and 4 bases from J; bases unmatched to any gene: 17. Germline V gene sequence: CDR1 LNHDA, CDR2 SQIVND (reference sequence). DNA for the CDR3: TGTGCCAGTAGCCGAGACAGGGCTAGATTCGGGAGCTATGGCTACACCTTC. It is translated as CASSRDRARFGSYGYTF. The variable domain in full, with the rest retrieved from reference TRBV19 and TRBJ1-2, is DGGITQSPKYLFRKEGQNVTLSCEQNLNHDAMYWYRQDPGQGLRLIYYSQIVNDFQKGDIAEGYSVSREKKESFPLTVTSAQKNPTAFYLCASSRDRARFGSYGYTFGSGTRLTVV.

The V gene is TRBV28, the J gene TRBJ1-5; the D gene is possibly TRBD1 (5 bases). Trimming removed 5 bases from V and 5 bases from J, with 22 bases in between. The CDR3 is 17 amino acids. Germline-derived CDR1 and CDR2 are MDHEN and SYDVKM. The CDR3 spells CASSGAIGGTGDQPQHF. The CDR3 bases are TGTGCCAGCAGTGGGGCCATCGGCGGGACGGGGGATCAGCCCCAGCATTTT.

The chain links TRBV28 to TRBJ2-7, with 7 nucleotides matching TRBD1. V lost 1 base to trimming and J lost 3 bases; unmatched junction nucleotides: 0. CDR1 MDHEN and CDR2 SYDVKM come from the germline V gene. The CDR3 contains 13 residues. The CDR3 bases are TGTGCCAGCAGTTTATCAGGGGGCTACGAGCAGTACTTC. It encodes CASSLSGGYEQYF.

The chain is built from TRBV4-1 and TRBJ2-5; TRBD2 matches at 13 bases. The CDR3 is made up of 16 amino acids. Trimming cost V 4 bases and J 1 base; bases outside gene matches: 3. Germline V lookup: CDR1 MGHRA, CDR2 YSYEKL. The CDR3 region has the DNA TGCGCCAGCAGCCCCGGGACTAGCGGGATCCAAGAGACCCAGTACTTC. Protein sequence: CASSPGTSGIQETQYF.

V usage is TRBV28 and J usage is TRBJ1-2, with D uncertain. Germline-derived CDR1 and CDR2 are MDHEN and SYDVKM. The ends were cut back, 3 bases at V and 5 bases at J, with 4 bases in the middle. The CDR3 has 11 amino acids. CDR3 sequence reads: CASSLEYGYTF. The DNA of the CDR3 is TGTGCCAGCAGTTTGGAATATGGCTACACCTTC.

This clone is a singleton in its sample. V and J are TRBV11-1 and TRBJ1-2; 7 nucleotides match TRBD1. Per the germline V gene, CDR1 is SGHAT and CDR2 is FQDESV (reference sequence). CDR3 length: 16 amino acids. The junction had 4 bases not matched to a gene; V was cut back by 0 bases and J by 0 bases. CDR3 coding DNA: TGTGCCAGCAGCTTAGCGGGGACAGCGTCTAACTATGGCTACACCTTC. This translates into CASSLAGTASNYGYTF.

The chain links TRBV4-1 to TRBJ2-1; D gene ambiguous. The CDR3 spans 17 residues. CDR1 MGHRA and CDR2 YSYEKL come from the germline V gene. V lost 1 base and J lost 4, with 17 bases in between. CDR3 DNA sequence: TGCGCCAGCAGCCAAGCAGACGGACGGAAAACATACAATGAGCAGTTCTTC. As protein: CASSQADGRKTYNEQFF.